One and the same sample provided the 20 T cell receptor beta chains below, sequenced in a study of blood T cell repertoires in COVID-19. Here immunoSEQ multiplex PCR was the method, and the copy in TCRdb shows in-frame clones only, minus some. The table records around 140,000 clones, approximately 90% of them present only once. Sequenced material: peripheral blood. The receptors originated from a man in his 70s with active COVID-19.

For this clone: Different DNA sequences within this sample yield the same CDR3. The V and J genes are TRBV5-1 and TRBJ1-2; 8 bases match TRBD1. The CDR3 contains 15 residues. Germline V gene data show CDR1 as SGHRS and CDR2 as YFSETQ. After removal of 2 bases from V and 1 base from J, the junction contained 4 bases not matched to a gene. CDR3 sequence (DNA): TGCGCCAGCAGCTTCGGACAGGGTGGTAACTATGGCTACACCTTC. Residues: CASSFGQGGNYGYTF. The variable domain in full, with the rest retrieved from reference TRBV5-1 and TRBJ1-2, is KAGVTQTPRYLIKTRGQQVTLSCSPISGHRSVSWYQQTPGQGLQFLFEYFSETQRNKGNFPGRFSGRQFSNSRSEMNVSTLELGDSALYLCASSFGQGGNYGYTFGSGTRLTVV.

The chain carries TRBV28 and TRBJ2-7; perhaps TRBD2 as D (5 bases). V was shortened by 5 bases and J by 4 bases, with 12 bases between the two germline ends. The CDR3 contains 13 residues. Germline V CDR1 and CDR2: MDHEN, SYDVKM. The DNA for the CDR3 is TGTGCCAGCAGTGATGACTATTTTTACGAGCAGTACTTC. This sequence encodes CASSDDYFYEQYF.

The chain employs TRBV19 and TRBJ1-2, with D maybe TRBD1 (6 bases). Germline assignment: CDR1 LNHDA and CDR2 SQIVND (reference sequence). The CDR3 is 12 amino acids. Trimming cost V 7 bases and J 8 bases, with 14 bases left between them. In DNA, the CDR3 is TGTGCCAGTAACCTACAGGGCCAGGGCTACACCTTC. This sequence encodes CASNLQGQGYTF.

V usage is TRBV9 and J usage is TRBJ2-5, with D perhaps TRBD2 (5 bases). In germline, CDR1 is SGDLS, CDR2 YYNGEE. The V gene lost 4 bases and the J gene lost 7 bases, with 14 bases spanning the gap. This CDR3 is built from 13 residues. The CDR3 loop reads CASSFGLGGTQYF. CDR3 coding DNA: TGTGCCAGCAGCTTTGGACTTGGAGGGACCCAGTACTTC.

This clone showed up just a few times. J is TRBJ2-7 and V is TRBV4-2; 8 positions agree with TRBD2. V lost 0 bases to trimming and J lost 6 bases; unmatched junction nucleotides: 10. CDR3 size: 16 residues. Germline lookup yields CDR1 LGHNA and CDR2 YNFKEQ. In DNA form, the CDR3 reads TGTGCCAGCAGCCAAGATACGGGAGGACTAGCAGGCGAGCAGTACTTC. It translates to CASSQDTGGLAGEQYF.

This chain uses TRBV5-1 with TRBJ2-3, with TRBD2 as a possible D gene (6 bases). The V and J ends lost 0 bases and 5 bases respectively, with 13 bases between them. This CDR3 is 15 amino acids long. The germline V gene has CDR1 SGHRS and CDR2 YFSETQ. The CDR3 DNA sequence: TGCGCCAGCAGCTTGGGCAGCGGGTACAAAGATACGCAGTATTTT. Protein product: CASSLGSGYKDTQYF.

The chain carries TRBV5-1 and TRBJ2-1; 14 bases map to TRBD2. V was clipped by 4 bases and J by 7 bases; unmatched bases: 7. CDR1 is SGHRS, CDR2 YFSETQ, per germline. This CDR3 is 16 amino acids long. CDR3 DNA: TGCGCCAGCAGCGGACGACTAGCGGGAGGGCCGAATGAGCAGTTCTTC. This translates into CASSGRLAGGPNEQFF.

V usage is TRBV7-6 and J usage is TRBJ2-1; 12 bases align to TRBD2. Per the germline V gene, CDR1 is SGHVS and CDR2 is FNYEAQ. The CDR3 contains 17 residues. J was trimmed by 8 bases and V by 4 bases; bases with no gene match: 12. Written as DNA, the CDR3 is TGTGCCAGCAGCTCAAACAAACTAGCGGGGGGTGGGGATGAGCAGTTCTTC. Encoded protein: CASSSNKLAGGGDEQFF.

This sequence joins TRBV6-1 and TRBJ1-5, with D tentatively TRBD1 (6 bases). The V end was cut by 2 bases, the J end by 3 bases, with 11 bases between. CDR1 is MNHNS and CDR2 is SASEGT in the germline V gene. This CDR3 spans 15 amino acids. CDR3 bases: TGTGCCAGCAGTGAATCCAGGGGCCTCAATCAGCCCCAGCATTTT. Its translation is CASSESRGLNQPQHF.

The genes are TRBV28 and TRBJ1-4, with TRBD1 matching over 9 bases. J was trimmed by 7 bases and V by 5 bases; bases with no gene match: 14. Germline V lookup: CDR1 MDHEN, CDR2 SYDVKM. The CDR3 runs 17 residues. The CDR3 loop reads CASSQPAPGTGPEKLFF. CDR3 nucleotides: TGTGCCAGCAGTCAACCGGCCCCCGGGACAGGGCCTGAAAAACTGTTTTTT.

The chain combines TRBV7-2 with TRBJ1-2, with 8 bases matching TRBD1. V shed 1 base, J shed 8 bases, and the junction held 6 bases outside the gene matches. This CDR3 has 14 amino acids. Per germline, CDR1 SGHTA and CDR2 FQGNSA. CDR3 region: CASSLGPGGEGYTF. The CDR3 region has the DNA TGTGCCAGCAGCTTAGGCCCAGGGGGCGAGGGCTACACCTTC. Combining the CDR3 with reference TRBV7-2 and TRBJ1-2 gives the whole variable domain GAGVSQSPSNKVTEKGKDVELRCDPISGHTALYWYRQSLGQGLEFLIYFQGNSAPDKSGLPSDRFSAERTGGSVSTLTIQRTQQEDSAVYLCASSLGPGGEGYTFGSGTRLTVV.

The V call is TRBV28, the J call TRBJ1-1, with D unresolved. Germline CDR1 reads MDHEN; CDR2 reads SYDVKM. The CDR3 runs 15 residues. Deletions cut 5 bases from V and 1 base from J, with 14 bases between. This chain's CDR3 is CASSLSAGGNTEAFF. The CDR3 nucleotides read TGTGCCAGCAGTCTCTCCGCAGGAGGGAACACTGAAGCTTTCTTT.

The chain uses TRBV10-3 and TRBJ1-5; 8 bases align to TRBD1. The CDR3 is made up of 15 amino acids. Germline CDR1 reads ENHRY; CDR2 reads SYGVKD. The V gene end was trimmed by 3 bases and the J gene end by 3 bases; junction bases not matched to a gene: 4. CDR3 loop: CAISDWDRPNQPQHF. CDR3 DNA: TGTGCCATCAGTGACTGGGACAGGCCCAATCAGCCCCAGCATTTT.

The genes are TRBV11-1 and TRBJ2-1, with a possible D match to TRBD2 (6 bases). The CDR3 consists of 15 residues. Germline V CDR1 and CDR2: SGHAT, FQDESV (reference sequence). Trimming removed 4 bases at V and 4 bases at J, with 14 bases between. In DNA, the CDR3 is TGTGCCAGCAGCTCTACCGGGACTGGTTACAATGAGCAGTTCTTC. It translates to CASSSTGTGYNEQFF.

The genes are TRBV7-9 and TRBJ1-4; D gene unclear. V lost 3 bases to trimming and J lost 10 bases, with 18 bases between them. This CDR3 region has 15 residues. The germline V gene encodes CDR1 SEHNR and CDR2 FQNEAQ (reference sequence). The CDR3 is CASSFQGEGIVKLFF. In DNA, the CDR3 is TGTGCCAGCAGCTTCCAAGGAGAGGGAATTGTAAAACTGTTTTTT.

The genes are TRBV29-1 and TRBJ1-1, with TRBD1 identical over 10 bases. CDR3 length: 15 amino acids. V shed 7 bases, J shed 1 base, and the junction held 9 bases outside the gene matches. Germline lookup yields CDR1 SQVTM and CDR2 ANQGSEA. This CDR3 reads CSARPGTGENTEAFF. The CDR3 DNA sequence: TGCAGCGCCCGTCCCGGGACAGGGGAGAACACTGAAGCTTTCTTT.

The gene calls are TRBV5-1 and TRBJ1-1; 9 bases are shared with TRBD1. The V gene's germline CDR1 is SGHRS and CDR2 YFSETQ. CDR3 length: 14 residues. V dropped 0 bases and J dropped 11; count of bases not matched to a gene: 8. The CDR3 spells CASSLGEQGAGAFF. The CDR3 region has the DNA TGCGCCAGCAGCTTGGGGGAACAGGGGGCGGGCGCTTTCTTT.

The V gene is TRBV15, the J gene TRBJ2-7; TRBD1 might be the D (5 bases). Between the trimmed V and J ends, which lost 5 bases and 3 bases, there was a span of 11 bases. This CDR3 contains 13 residues. Per germline, CDR1 LNHNV and CDR2 YYDKDF (reference sequence). In nucleotides, the CDR3 is TGTGCCACCAGCCTAGGCCAGGGCTACGAGCAGTACTTC. As protein: CATSLGQGYEQYF.

The chain recombines TRBV7-2 with TRBJ1-3; possible D gene TRBD1, 5 bases. Trimming took 2 bases from V and 4 from J, leaving 15 bases between them. The CDR3 has 16 amino acids. CDR1 SGHTA and CDR2 FQGNSA come from the germline V gene. CDR3 bases: TGTGCCAGCAGCTTACAGGGAAGGGGTGAAGGAAACACCATATATTTT. Translated: CASSLQGRGEGNTIYF.

This clone was seen just once. The chain carries TRBV28 and TRBJ1-5; unclear D gene. The V gene's germline CDR1 is MDHEN and CDR2 SYDVKM. The CDR3 consists of 15 residues. Trimming stripped 1 base from V and 3 bases from J, with 10 bases between. CDR3 DNA: TGTGCCAGCAGTTTATTGGCGGGTTCCAATCAGCCCCAGCATTTT. As protein: CASSLLAGSNQPQHF.